This passage covers 16 T cell receptor beta chains from one sample sequenced in a study of blood T cell repertoires in COVID-19. Some clones are missing from TCRdb's copy, which holds only in-frame ones; the method was immunoSEQ multiplex PCR. Here the sample spans 110,000 to 150,000 clones, about 80% being singletons. Sequenced input: peripheral blood. Source of these receptors: a human donor in a cohort sampled during active COVID-19.

This chain links TRBV11-3 with TRBJ1-1, with TRBD1 identical over 7 bases. J lost 12 bases, V lost 5 bases, and 9 bases had no gene match. Looked up from germline, CDR1 is SGHNT and CDR2 is YENEEA. This CDR3 contains 12 residues. This CDR3 is CASSPRQGITFF. The CDR3 DNA is TGTGCCAGCAGCCCAAGACAGGGCATAACTTTCTTT.

This chain uses TRBV28 with TRBJ1-2; D may be TRBD1 (5 bases). Germline V lookup: CDR1 MDHEN, CDR2 SYDVKM. The CDR3 totals 11 residues. The V end was cut by 8 bases, the J end by 8 bases, with 12 bases between. DNA of the CDR3: TGTGCCAGCGGAGGGGCGAGGGGCTACACCTTC. It encodes CASGGARGYTF.

J is TRBJ2-1 and V is TRBV11-2, with D possibly TRBD2 on 6 matching bases. The CDR3 runs to 15 residues. V dropped 5 bases and J dropped 8 bases, with 19 bases sitting between them. CDR1 and CDR2 from the germline V gene are SGHAT and FQNNGV. Written as DNA, the CDR3 is TGTGCCAGCAGCCAACGCGGTCTTTGGGAGGATGAGCAGTTCTTC. It specifies CASSQRGLWEDEQFF.

This clone has a single count. The V call is TRBV10-2, the J call TRBJ1-5; D call uncertain. Between the trimmed V and J ends, which lost 0 bases and 3 bases, there was a span of 6 bases. The CDR3 length is 14 residues. Looked up from germline, CDR1 is WSHSY and CDR2 is SAAADI. The CDR3 loop is CASSESGYNQPQHF. DNA for the CDR3: TGCGCCAGCAGTGAGTCGGGCTACAATCAGCCCCAGCATTTT.

The chain joins TRBV5-1 to TRBJ2-2; 9 bases are shared with TRBD2. The V gene end was trimmed by 2 bases and the J gene end by 8 bases; junction bases not matched to a gene: 10. CDR3 size: 16 residues. Germline V gives CDR1 SGHRS, CDR2 YFSETQ. CDR3 coding DNA: TGCGCCAGCAGCTTTGGTAGCGGGGGACTCGGTGGGGAGCTGTTTTTT. Protein: CASSFGSGGLGGELFF.

The chain couples TRBV28 to TRBJ2-7; 7 nucleotides align to TRBD1. Germline V gene lookup returns CDR1 MDHEN and CDR2 SYDVKM. There are 15 residues in the CDR3. J gave up 3 bases and V 5 bases, and 10 bases lay outside the gene matches. CDR3 in amino acids: CASSPGPRGSYEQYF. The CDR3 nucleotides are TGTGCCAGCAGTCCCGGCCCCAGGGGGAGCTACGAGCAGTACTTC.

The chain carries TRBV15 and TRBJ2-7; tentative D call: TRBD2 (6 bases). CDR3 length: 15 amino acids. V was clipped by 1 base and J by 3 bases, with 13 bases between them. CDR1 is LNHNV and CDR2 is YYDKDF in the germline V gene (reference sequence). In nucleotides, the CDR3 is TGTGCCACCAGCAGAGGAGGCGGGGTAGGCTACGAGCAGTACTTC. This codes for CATSRGGGVGYEQYF.

CDR3 coding DNA: TGTGCCAGTAGTATAACGGACAACGAACAGCCCCAGCATTTT. This translates into CASSITDNEQPQHF. The rearrangement links TRBV19 to TRBJ1-5; TRBD1 might be the D (5 bases). Germline assignment: CDR1 LNHDA and CDR2 SQIVND (reference sequence). The CDR3 spans 14 residues. V dropped 2 bases and J dropped 7 bases, with 12 bases sitting between them.

V is TRBV18 and J is TRBJ1-1; D gene uncertain. The CDR3 covers 13 residues. CDR1 is KGHSH, CDR2 LQKENI, per germline. The V and J ends lost 6 bases and 2 bases respectively, with 10 bases between them. CDR3 nucleotide sequence: TGTGCCAGCTCCAAGAATAGTAACACTGAAGCTTTCTTT. It is translated as CASSKNSNTEAFF.

This clone has a handful of counts. The gene calls are TRBV5-5 and TRBJ1-6; 7 bases map to TRBD1. Germline loops: CDR1 SGHKS, CDR2 YYEKEE (reference sequence). Trimming removed 5 bases from V and 9 bases from J; junction bases left unmatched: 8. The CDR3 loop spans 14 amino acids. CDR3 loop: CASSSGTESSPLHF. The CDR3 DNA sequence: TGTGCCAGCAGTTCCGGGACAGAGAGTTCACCCCTCCACTTT.

V usage is TRBV28 and J usage is TRBJ2-3, with D perhaps matching TRBD2 (5 bases). CDR3 length: 16 residues. The V gene lost 2 bases and the J gene lost 0 bases, with 12 bases spanning the gap. The germline gives CDR1 MDHEN, CDR2 SYDVKM. The CDR3 DNA reads TGTGCCAGCAGTTTAAATAGCCGGGGAAGCACAGATACGCAGTATTTT. This translates into CASSLNSRGSTDTQYF.

This sequence joins TRBV12-5 and TRBJ2-2; 9 bases map to TRBD2. CDR3 length: 15 residues. Per germline, CDR1 LGHNT and CDR2 FRNRAP. The J segment lost 1 base and the V segment lost 10 bases, leaving 7 bases of the junction unmatched. In nucleotides, the CDR3 is TGTGCTATGAATAAGCGGGGGGAGAACACCGGGGAGCTGTTTTTT. Protein: CAMNKRGENTGELFF.

This clone was detected only once. In DNA form, the CDR3 reads TGCGCCAGCAGCCAAGATAGAAGTGACAGGGGTAATCAGCCCCAGCATTTT. Protein: CASSQDRSDRGNQPQHF. The rearrangement uses TRBV4-1 and TRBJ1-5, with 8 bases lining up with TRBD1. CDR1 is MGHRA, CDR2 YSYEKL, per germline. The CDR3 is 17 amino acids. Trimming cost V 0 bases and J 4 bases; bases outside gene matches: 8.

CDR3 residues: CASSLIRGGQETQYF. The CDR3 nucleotides are TGTGCCAGCAGCCTAATCCGGGGGGGACAAGAGACCCAGTACTTC. The chain combines TRBV2 with TRBJ2-5; TRBD2 matches 8 bases. Losses at the gene ends were 6 bases for V and 2 bases for J; bases not matched to a gene: 8. Germline V gives CDR1 SNHLY, CDR2 FYNNEI. This CDR3 has 15 amino acids.

The chain employs TRBV5-1 and TRBJ1-1; D remains ambiguous. The germline V gene encodes CDR1 SGHRS and CDR2 YFSETQ. Deletions cut 0 bases from V and 5 bases from J, with 11 bases between. This CDR3 is built from 14 residues. Written as DNA, the CDR3 is TGCGCCAGCAGCTTGGTTCCGGGGAGGACTGAAGCTTTCTTT. It codes for CASSLVPGRTEAFF.

This chain uses TRBV2 with TRBJ2-7; possible D gene TRBD1, 5 bases. V lost 4 bases and J 1 base, leaving 11 bases between the germline ends. CDR1 is SNHLY, CDR2 FYNNEI, per germline. The CDR3 extends over 14 amino acids. The chain's CDR3 is CASSARRTSYEQYF. The DNA for the CDR3 is TGTGCCAGCAGTGCCCGACGGACATCCTACGAGCAGTACTTC.